This is a list of T cell receptor beta chains from one sample in a study of CD8 T cells in ankylosing spondylitis. TCRdb used MiXCR to reprocess the 5' RACE reads, holding one entry per CDR3 protein. The sample contains approximately 180,000 distinct CDR3 sequences, 15% to 20% of which appear only once. The sample was blood, either unsorted or a sorted T cell fraction (not recorded which). Receptors were obtained from a male donor aged 5-29 years with ankylosing spondylitis or in good health (not recorded which). Both conserved end residues are part of each CDR3. The D gene is left open where the match is weak. Clone size is shown for a subset of rows, as once, few, many or a class of expanded clone.

len: 14
j_gene: TRBJ2-1
d_gene: TRBD2
v_gene: TRBV5-1
abundance: NA
CDR3nt: TGCGCCAGCAGCCAAGCGGGAGACTACAATGAGCAGTTCTTC
CDR3aa: CASSQAGDYNEQFF

len: 14
j_gene: TRBJ2-7
d_gene: TRBD1
v_gene: TRBV7-2
abundance: many
CDR3nt: TGTGCCAGCAGAAGGGGGCAGGGGATCTACGAGCAGTACTTC
CDR3aa: CASRRGQGIYEQYF

len: 12
j_gene: TRBJ2-3
d_gene: NA
v_gene: TRBV3-1
abundance: once
CDR3nt: TGTGCCAGCAGCCACGAGGGGGTTACGCAGTATTTT
CDR3aa: CASSHEGVTQYF

len: 10
j_gene: TRBJ2-7
d_gene: NA
v_gene: TRBV29-1
abundance: few
CDR3nt: TGCAGCGTTGGGTCCAACGAGCAGTACTTC
CDR3aa: CSVGSNEQYF

len: 15
j_gene: TRBJ2-1
d_gene: TRBD2
v_gene: TRBV7-2
abundance: many
CDR3nt: TGTGCCAGCAGCTTCGAGGGCGGGGGTAACAATGAGCAGTTCTTC
CDR3aa: CASSFEGGGNNEQFF

len: 12
j_gene: TRBJ2-3
d_gene: NA
v_gene: TRBV11-2
abundance: NA
CDR3nt: TGTGCCAGCAGCTTAATGGCGGATACGCAGTATTTT
CDR3aa: CASSLMADTQYF

len: 19
j_gene: TRBJ2-1
d_gene: TRBD2
v_gene: TRBV7-9
abundance: many
CDR3nt: TGTGCCAGCAGCCTGGGACTAGCGGGAGGACCTAGCTCCTACAATGAGCAGTTCTTC
CDR3aa: CASSLGLAGGPSSYNEQFF

len: 13
j_gene: TRBJ2-5
d_gene: NA
v_gene: TRBV12-3/TRBV12-4
abundance: few
CDR3nt: TGTGCCAGCAGTTTAGGGACCGAAGAGACCCAGTACTTC
CDR3aa: CASSLGTEETQYF

len: 15
j_gene: TRBJ2-5
d_gene: NA
v_gene: TRBV2
abundance: few
CDR3nt: TGTGCCAGCAGTGAAGGTCAGGGAAGTTGGGGGACCCAGTACTTC
CDR3aa: CASSEGQGSWGTQYF

len: 16
j_gene: TRBJ2-6
d_gene: TRBD1
v_gene: TRBV20-1
abundance: once
CDR3nt: TGCAGTGCCAACGCGGGACAGGGGGCTGGGGCCAACGTCCTGACTTTC
CDR3aa: CSANAGQGAGANVLTF

len: 13
j_gene: TRBJ2-5
d_gene: NA
v_gene: TRBV20-1
abundance: many
CDR3nt: TGCACTGTACTGGGGGGCGACCAAGAGACCCAGTACTTC
CDR3aa: CTVLGGDQETQYF

len: 16
j_gene: TRBJ2-5
d_gene: TRBD1
v_gene: TRBV29-1
abundance: NA
CDR3nt: TGCAGCGTTGATTATTGGACAGGGGGCAAAGGGGAGACCCAGTACTTC
CDR3aa: CSVDYWTGGKGETQYF

len: 17
j_gene: TRBJ2-7
d_gene: NA
v_gene: TRBV4-2
abundance: NA
CDR3nt: TGTGCCAGCAGCCAAGAAGAGGGACTCCTGTTCTCCTACGAGCAGTACTTC
CDR3aa: CASSQEEGLLFSYEQYF

len: 16
j_gene: TRBJ2-3
d_gene: TRBD2
v_gene: TRBV20-1
abundance: NA
CDR3nt: TGCAGTGCTAGTGAACTAGCGGGAGTGCGGACAGATACGCAGTATTTT
CDR3aa: CSASELAGVRTDTQYF

len: 13
j_gene: TRBJ2-4
d_gene: TRBD2
v_gene: TRBV3-1
abundance: NA
CDR3nt: TGTGCCAGCAGCCAAGAACCGGGGAGGGTTCAGTACTTC
CDR3aa: CASSQEPGRVQYF

len: 14
j_gene: TRBJ2-7
d_gene: NA
v_gene: TRBV6-6
abundance: NA
CDR3nt: TGTGCCAGCAGTTATGGAGGGTCGGTAAACGAGCAGTACTTC
CDR3aa: CASSYGGSVNEQYF

len: 13
j_gene: TRBJ2-6
d_gene: NA
v_gene: TRBV12-3/TRBV12-4
abundance: many
CDR3nt: TGTGCCAGCACCCCGAGGAGGGCCAACGTCCTGACTTTC
CDR3aa: CASTPRRANVLTF